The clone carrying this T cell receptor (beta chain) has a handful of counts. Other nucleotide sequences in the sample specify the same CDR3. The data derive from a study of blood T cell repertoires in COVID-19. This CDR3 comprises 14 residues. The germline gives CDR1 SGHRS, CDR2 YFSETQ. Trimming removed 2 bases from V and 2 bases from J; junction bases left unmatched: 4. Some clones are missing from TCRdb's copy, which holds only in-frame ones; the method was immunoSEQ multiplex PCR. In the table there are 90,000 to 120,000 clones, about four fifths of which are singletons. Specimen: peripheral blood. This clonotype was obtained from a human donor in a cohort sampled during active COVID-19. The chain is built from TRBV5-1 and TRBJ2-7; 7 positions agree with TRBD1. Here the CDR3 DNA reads TGCGCCAGCAGCTTATCAGGGGGTGCCTACGAGCAGTACTTC. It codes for CASSLSGGAYEQYF.